This T cell receptor (beta chain) comes out of a study of cytomegalovirus exposure and HLA in healthy donors. Points from the study as a whole: Later analysis found that TCR beta chains associated with HLA were more clonally expanded than other, equally common chains.

This PCR relied on a set of 60 Vbeta primers and 13 Jbeta primers. Using immunoSEQ multiplex PCR, the repertoire was profiled, and TCRdb retains in-frame clones only, with some absent. In the table there are more than 90,000 clones, about four fifths of which are singletons. This clone has a single count. As yet, its antigen is unknown. CDR3 length equals 18 residues. Looked up from germline, CDR1 is MDHEN and CDR2 is SYDVKM. Trimming took 3 bases from V and 3 from J, leaving 24 bases between them. The chain has TRBV28 and TRBJ2-7; D is perhaps TRBD1 (5 bases). The origin of this receptor is a woman aged 40 to 50 in good health and CMV-seronegative. The specimen was PBMCs. CDR3 residues: CASSFKVLTRSRVYEQYF. CDR3 in DNA: TGTGCCAGCAGTTTTAAGGTTCTCACCCGTTCCAGGGTCTACGAGCAGTACTTC.